This record looks at one T cell receptor (beta chain) sequence and its context. Per the original data handling: By means of reference gene primer amplification, nucleated cell counts were estimated. The assay was immunoSEQ multiplex PCR, and TCRdb's table has in-frame clones only and misses some. The D gene and trimming were derived from the DNA, and the V and J assignments and clone size from that table. The table includes hundreds of thousands of clones, 87% detected once. The data belong to a study of blood T cell repertoires in COVID-19. Background on the study: The cDNA or gDNA used as material had been derived from T cells, B-cell-depleted T cells, or PBMCs.

CDR1 and CDR2 from the germline V gene are GTSNPN and SVGIG (reference sequence). This CDR3 has 11 residues. Trimming shortened V by 3 bases and J by 3 bases, and 5 bases separated the two germline ends. This chain joins TRBV30 and TRBJ1-2; no firm D call. This sequence was found in a woman aged 60-70 years with COVID-19, enrolled during active disease. Sequences were obtained from peripheral blood. This chain's CDR3 is CAWRQYYGYTF. The CDR3 DNA reads TGTGCCTGGAGACAGTACTATGGCTACACCTTC.